This T cell receptor (beta chain) was identified in a study of T cells after somatic rescue of genetic block. Clones were read by immunoSEQ multiplex PCR, and TCRdb kept only the in-frame ones, dropping some. The table lists some 70,000 clones, more than 75% of them singletons. Sequencing used peripheral blood mononuclear cells (PBMCs). This clonotype originated in a man aged 30 to 45.

CDR3: CASSLEGQLYNEQFF. CDR3 in DNA: TGTGCCAGCAGCTTGGAGGGACAACTATACAATGAGCAGTTCTTC. V is TRBV11-3 and J is TRBJ2-1; TRBD1 or TRBD2 may be the D gene (6 bases each). The V end lost 3 bases, the J end lost 4 bases, and 13 bases lay between the germline ends. Germline lookup yields CDR1 SGHNT and CDR2 YENEEA. This CDR3 spans 15 amino acids.